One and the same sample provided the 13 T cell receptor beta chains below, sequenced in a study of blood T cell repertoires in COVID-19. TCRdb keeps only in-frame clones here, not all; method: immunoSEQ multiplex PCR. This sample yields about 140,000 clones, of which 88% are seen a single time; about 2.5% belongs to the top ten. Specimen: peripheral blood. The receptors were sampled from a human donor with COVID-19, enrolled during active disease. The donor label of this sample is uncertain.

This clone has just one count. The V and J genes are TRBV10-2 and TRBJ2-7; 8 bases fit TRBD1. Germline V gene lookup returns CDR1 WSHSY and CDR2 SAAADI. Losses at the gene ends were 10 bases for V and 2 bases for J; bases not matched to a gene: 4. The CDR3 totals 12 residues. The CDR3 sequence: CATGQGTYEQYF. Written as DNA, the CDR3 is TGCGCCACCGGACAGGGAACCTACGAGCAGTACTTC.

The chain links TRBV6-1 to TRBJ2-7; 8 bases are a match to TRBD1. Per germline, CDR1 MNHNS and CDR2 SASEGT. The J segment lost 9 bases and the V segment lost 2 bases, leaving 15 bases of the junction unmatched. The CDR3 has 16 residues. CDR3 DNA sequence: TGTGCCAGCAGTGAACTTACTATTGGACAGGGCAGTCGGCAGTACTTC. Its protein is CASSELTIGQGSRQYF.

CDR3 amino acids: CATRGAQGYNYGYTF. The CDR3 bases are TGTGCCACCAGGGGGGCTCAGGGGTACAACTATGGCTACACCTTC. This rearrangement joins TRBV2 to TRBJ1-2; 7 nucleotides match TRBD1. CDR1 and CDR2 (germline): SNHLY, FYNNEI. Trimming cost V 10 bases and J 2 bases; bases outside gene matches: 13. There are 15 residues in the CDR3.

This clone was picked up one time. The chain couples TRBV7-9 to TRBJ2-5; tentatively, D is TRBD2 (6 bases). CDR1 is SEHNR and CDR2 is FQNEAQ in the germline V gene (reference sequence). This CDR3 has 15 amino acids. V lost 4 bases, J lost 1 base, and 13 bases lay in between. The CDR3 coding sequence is TGTGCCAGCAGCTCCGGCCGGGACTTCCAAGAGACCCAGTACTTC. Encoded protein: CASSSGRDFQETQYF.

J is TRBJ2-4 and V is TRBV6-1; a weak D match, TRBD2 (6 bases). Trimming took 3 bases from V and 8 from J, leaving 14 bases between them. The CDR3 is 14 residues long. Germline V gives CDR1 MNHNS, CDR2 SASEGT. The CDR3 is CASSEWLGGDIQYF. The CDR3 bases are TGTGCCAGCAGTGAGTGGCTAGGAGGGGACATTCAGTACTTC.

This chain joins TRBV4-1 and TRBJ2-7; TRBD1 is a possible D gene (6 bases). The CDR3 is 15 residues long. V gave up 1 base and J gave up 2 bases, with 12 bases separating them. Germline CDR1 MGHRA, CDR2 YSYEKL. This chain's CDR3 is CASSQAVQGPYEQYF. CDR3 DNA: TGCGCCAGCAGCCAAGCGGTACAGGGACCCTACGAGCAGTACTTC.

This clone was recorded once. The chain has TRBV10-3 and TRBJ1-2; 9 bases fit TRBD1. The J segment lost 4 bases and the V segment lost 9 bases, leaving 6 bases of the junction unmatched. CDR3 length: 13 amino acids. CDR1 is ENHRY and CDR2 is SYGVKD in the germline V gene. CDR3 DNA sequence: TGTGCCATTAGACAGGGGGTTGGCTATGGCTACACCTTC. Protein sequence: CAIRQGVGYGYTF.

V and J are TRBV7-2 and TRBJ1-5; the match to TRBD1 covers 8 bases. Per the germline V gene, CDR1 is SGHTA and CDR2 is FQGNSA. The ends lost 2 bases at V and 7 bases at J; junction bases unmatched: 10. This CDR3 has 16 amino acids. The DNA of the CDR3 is TGTGCCAGCAGCTTACTTCCCCGGACAGGGCGCCAGCCCCAGCATTTT. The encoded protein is CASSLLPRTGRQPQHF.

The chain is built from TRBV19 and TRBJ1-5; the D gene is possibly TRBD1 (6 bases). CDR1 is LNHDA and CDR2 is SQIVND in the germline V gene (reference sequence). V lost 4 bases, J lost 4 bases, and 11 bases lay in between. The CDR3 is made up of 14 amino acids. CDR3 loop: CASSRGQGNQPQHF. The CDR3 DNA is TGTGCCAGTAGTAGGGGACAAGGAAATCAGCCCCAGCATTTT.

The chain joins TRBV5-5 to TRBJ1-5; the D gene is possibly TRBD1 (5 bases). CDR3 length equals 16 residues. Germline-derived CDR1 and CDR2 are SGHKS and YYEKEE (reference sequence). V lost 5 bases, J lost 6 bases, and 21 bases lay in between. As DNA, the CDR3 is TGTGCCAGCAGTCGTACCCAGGGTCCGCTCTCTCAGCCCCAGCATTTT. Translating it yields CASSRTQGPLSQPQHF.

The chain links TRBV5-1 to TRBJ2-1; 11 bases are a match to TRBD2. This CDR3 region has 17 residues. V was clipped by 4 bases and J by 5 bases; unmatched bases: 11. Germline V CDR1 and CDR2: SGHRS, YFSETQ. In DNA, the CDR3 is TGCGCCAGCAGCCCATCGACTAGCGGGGCCCCCAACAATGAGCAGTTCTTC. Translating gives CASSPSTSGAPNNEQFF.

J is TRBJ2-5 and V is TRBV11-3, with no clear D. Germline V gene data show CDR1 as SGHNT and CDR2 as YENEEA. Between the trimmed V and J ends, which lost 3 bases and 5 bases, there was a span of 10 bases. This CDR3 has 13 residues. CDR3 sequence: CASSFSRRETQYF. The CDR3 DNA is TGTGCCAGCAGCTTTTCCCGCCGGGAGACCCAGTACTTC. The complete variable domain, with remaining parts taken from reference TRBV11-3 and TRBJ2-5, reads EAGVVQSPRYKIIEKKQPVAFWCNPISGHNTLYWYLQNLGQGPELLIRYENEEAVDDSQLPKDRFSAERLKGVDSTLKIQPAELGDSAVYLCASSFSRRETQYFGPGTRLLVL.

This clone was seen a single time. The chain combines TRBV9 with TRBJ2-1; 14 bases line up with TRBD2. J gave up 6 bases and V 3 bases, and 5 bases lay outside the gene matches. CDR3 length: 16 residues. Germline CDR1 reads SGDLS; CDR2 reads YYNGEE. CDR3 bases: TGTGCCAGCAGCGGCCCGGGACTAGCGGGGGTCAATGAGCAGTTCTTC. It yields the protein CASSGPGLAGVNEQFF.